This T cell receptor beta chain stems from a study of PD-1 blockade in mismatch repair-deficient tumors listed by TCRdb under 2017. Regarding the study in general: Between late 2013 and September 2016, the trial enrolled 85 to 100 consecutive patients with about twelve mismatch repair-deficient cancer types, every one of whom had been previously treated and was progressing. Tumor-associated T cell clones were tracked in the peripheral blood of patients responding to PD-1 blockade by deep sequencing of TCR CDR3 regions. Beyond this particular receptor, the publication reports: Tumor-resident clones, often undetectable in blood before treatment, expanded rapidly after pembrolizumab and then contracted, generally before radiologic responses.

Clipping removes 3 bases from V and 2 bases from J, with 7 as the unmatched junction base count. Sequences SGDLS (CDR1) and YYNGEE (CDR2) are obtained from the germline V gene. The CDR3 has 16 amino acids, counting the end cysteine and phenylalanine. Of the read, only the CDR3 DNA is kept; its 48 bases are in frame from base 1. Library preparation used the immunoSEQ multiplex PCR assay. TCRdb mirrors the immuneACCESS table, restricted to in-frame sequences. Some clones are absent from its copies; in checked studies, under half trace to an unresolved V gene, and the reason for the others is unknown. This sample has under 50,000 clones in its table, and approximately 80% of those were observed once. Approximately 3.5% of the sample comes from the top ten. On this clone: Its target antigen remains unknown. The sample holds no much larger clone one base away, and base qualities are not on file.

The intended sense of this specimen's time point label: peripheral blood before pembrolizumab. Mismatch repair deficiency was established in every enrolled patient by polymerase chain reaction or immunohistochemistry. TCR sequencing was performed for three patients who responded to pembrolizumab therapy. Pembrolizumab PD-1 blockade was prospectively tested in advanced mismatch repair-deficient cancers, regardless of tissue of origin, in the phase II trial. Peripheral blood T cell samples were serially collected before and at multiple times after PD-1 blockade was started. The timing of each blood sample was reported as weeks after the first dose of pembrolizumab.

This clonotype was obtained from an adult with mismatch repair-deficient cancer. Here the chain combines TRBV9 and TRBJ2-3, with TRBD2 matching 9 junction bases. Specimen: PBMCs, collected before pembrolizumab treatment. In nucleotides, the sequence is TGTGCCAGCAGCGGGAGCGGCGGGAGGGCCACAGATACGCAGTATTTT. The resulting protein is CASSGSGGRATDTQYF.